This T cell receptor beta chain originates from a study of cytomegalovirus exposure and HLA in healthy donors. On the study more broadly: Unique TCR beta sequences numbering about 100 million came from roughly 180 million T cells in an earlier analysis.

The CDR3 contains 13 residues. Between the trimmed V and J ends, which lost 3 bases and 3 bases, there was a span of 8 bases. The germline CDR1 and CDR2 sequences are SSHAT and FNYEAQ (reference sequence). General observations from the study: Cytomegalovirus association was listed for roughly 160 TCR beta chains.

60 Vbeta and 13 Jbeta primers were used in PCR. Here immunoSEQ multiplex PCR was the method, and the copy in TCRdb shows in-frame clones only, minus some. This sample yields more than 70,000 clones, of which more than 70% are seen a single time; 3% belongs to the top ten. Note on this clone: Its antigen is unidentified.

The source material was PBMCs. The clonotype was recovered from a man aged 40-55 years in good health and CMV-seronegative. The genes are TRBV7-7 and TRBJ1-1; D remains ambiguous. The CDR3 reads CASSFSEDTEAFF. DNA of the CDR3: TGTGCCAGCAGCTTTTCAGAAGACACTGAAGCTTTCTTT.